This passage covers 16 T cell receptor beta chains from one sample sequenced in a study of cytomegalovirus exposure and HLA in healthy donors. The PCR was carried out with 60 Vbeta primers and 13 Jbeta primers. Here immunoSEQ multiplex PCR was the method, and the copy in TCRdb shows in-frame clones only, minus some. The sample includes under 200,000 clones, less than 90% of them seen just once. Sequenced sample: PBMCs. These receptors were collected from a boy aged 2-9 years in good health and CMV-seronegative.

Concerning this clone itself: This sample also contains other DNA sequences that code for the same CDR3. The chain employs TRBV7-3 and TRBJ2-1, with 11 bases fitting TRBD2. The CDR3 length is 15 residues. V lost 3 bases and J lost 3; bases outside the gene matches: 1. CDR1 SGHTA and CDR2 FQGTGA come from the germline V gene. The CDR3 is CASSFGTSGYNEQFF. The CDR3 coding sequence is TGTGCCAGCAGCTTCGGGACTAGCGGCTACAATGAGCAGTTCTTC.

The rearrangement joins TRBV7-9 to TRBJ2-1; 7 bases match TRBD1. Germline V gene lookup returns CDR1 SEHNR and CDR2 FQNEAQ (reference sequence). This CDR3 contains 12 residues. The V segment lost 5 bases and the J segment 10 bases; nucleotides outside the gene matches: 5. Written as DNA, the CDR3 is TGTGCCAGCAGCGTGACAGGGCTCGAGCAGTTCTTC. Protein sequence: CASSVTGLEQFF.

This clone was detected only a few times. The V and J genes are TRBV11-2 and TRBJ1-1, with 8 bases matching TRBD1. CDR3 length: 14 amino acids. Trimming at V came to 5 bases and at J to 1 base, leaving 3 bases not matched to a gene. Germline V gives CDR1 SGHAT, CDR2 FQNNGV. CDR3 bases: TGTGCCAGCAGCCGGACAGGGACGAACACTGAAGCTTTCTTT. It yields the protein CASSRTGTNTEAFF.

V is TRBV1 and J is TRBJ1-1; the tabulated D call, TRBD1, remains unverified against the DNA. TRBV1 is recorded as a pseudogene. The CDR3 extends over 11 amino acids. CDR3 residues: CTSSLRGLAFF. CDR3 in DNA: TGCACCAGCAGCCTCAGGGGGCTGGCTTTCTTT.

The chain couples TRBV4-1 to TRBJ2-1; no definite D call. Germline CDR1 MGHRA, CDR2 YSYEKL. The CDR3 runs 13 residues. V was cut by 0 bases and J by 9 bases, with 9 bases left in between. The CDR3 DNA follows: TGCGCCAGCAGCCAAGATCTACCGCGTGAGCAGTTCTTC. This gives the protein CASSQDLPREQFF.

The chain carries TRBV19 and TRBJ2-3, with a tentative D call TRBD1 (5 bases). Germline CDR1 LNHDA, CDR2 SQIVND (reference sequence). Trimming pared 5 bases from V and 0 bases from J, leaving 9 bases between. This CDR3 region has 14 residues. The DNA of the CDR3 is TGTGCCAGTAGTCAGGGCCAGAGCACAGATACGCAGTATTTT. Translated, it gives CASSQGQSTDTQYF.

This chain joins TRBV12-5 and TRBJ2-1, with 7 bases that match TRBD2. CDR1 LGHNT and CDR2 FRNRAP come from the germline V gene. V shed 2 bases, J shed 7 bases, and the junction held 11 bases outside the gene matches. The CDR3 loop spans 16 amino acids. The CDR3, as DNA: TGTGCTAGTGGTTTGAGCCCCCTAGCGGAGCTGAATGAGCAGTTCTTC. Its protein product is CASGLSPLAELNEQFF.

The gene calls are TRBV7-2 and TRBJ2-7, with 8 bases identical to TRBD2. This CDR3 is 13 amino acids long. Germline V gene sequence: CDR1 SGHTA, CDR2 FQGNSA. V lost 5 bases, J lost 5 bases, and 5 bases stayed unmatched. This CDR3 reads CASSPWTSHEQYF. Written as DNA, the CDR3 is TGTGCCAGCAGCCCCTGGACTAGCCACGAGCAGTACTTC.

The gene calls are TRBV19 and TRBJ2-7, with 9 nucleotides matching TRBD1. V shed 5 bases and J 2 bases; nucleotides not matched to a gene: 4. The germline V gene has CDR1 LNHDA and CDR2 SQIVND (reference sequence). This CDR3 region has 14 residues. The CDR3 DNA sequence: TGTGCCAGTAGTCCGGGACAGGGAGCCTACGAGCAGTACTTC. It is translated as CASSPGQGAYEQYF.

The chain combines TRBV5-4 with TRBJ2-5; D possibly corresponds to TRBD1 (6 bases). V shed 3 bases and J shed 0 bases, with 12 bases lying between them. CDR1 SGHNT and CDR2 YYREEE come from the germline V gene (reference sequence). The CDR3 runs 15 residues. In DNA, the CDR3 is TGTGCCAGCAGCTCCCCGGCAGGGGACCAAGAGACCCAGTACTTC. Protein: CASSSPAGDQETQYF.

The gene calls are TRBV6-6 and TRBJ1-3, with TRBD1 as a possible D gene (6 bases). Germline V lookup: CDR1 MNHNY, CDR2 SVGAGI (reference sequence). This CDR3 region has 14 residues. V lost 6 bases to trimming and J lost 4 bases, with 13 bases between them. The CDR3 DNA follows: TGTGCCAGCAGCGTCAGGACAGACGGAAACACCATATATTTT. Encoded protein: CASSVRTDGNTIYF.

This clone was seen once. This chain links TRBV6-1 with TRBJ2-7, with TRBD1 matching 9 bases. CDR1 is MNHNS, CDR2 SASEGT, per germline. The CDR3 totals 14 residues. J lost 6 bases, V lost 8 bases, and 11 bases had no gene match. The CDR3 protein is CASVYRDRVSEQYF. DNA of the CDR3: TGTGCCAGCGTATACCGGGACAGGGTAAGCGAGCAGTACTTC.

The CDR3 nucleotides are TGCAGCGTTGAAGGGACTGTAGCTGGGGCAGATACGCAGTATTTT. It yields the protein CSVEGTVAGADTQYF. The rearrangement links TRBV29-1 to TRBJ2-3; TRBD2 might be the D (5 bases). The V gene's germline CDR1 is SQVTM and CDR2 ANQGSEA. The CDR3 length is 15 residues. V was clipped by 1 base and J by 4 bases, with 15 bases between them.

This chain uses TRBV28 with TRBJ1-4; D unclear. Germline lookup yields CDR1 MDHEN and CDR2 SYDVKM. CDR3 size: 14 residues. Deletions cut 4 bases from V and 10 bases from J, with 16 bases between. The CDR3: CASSSLSGIGKLFF. The CDR3 region has the DNA TGTGCCAGCAGTTCCCTCAGCGGGATCGGAAAACTGTTTTTT. Full variable domain (outside the CDR3, taken from reference TRBV28 and TRBJ1-4): DVKVTQSSRYLVKRTGEKVFLECVQDMDHENMFWYRQDPGLGLRLIYFSYDVKMKEKGDIPEGYSVSREKKERFSLILESASTNQTSMYLCASSSLSGIGKLFFGSGTQLSVL.

The rearrangement links TRBV27 to TRBJ2-5; 9 positions agree with TRBD1. The end of the DNA aligns better with TRBJ2-7, so the J call may be wrong. This CDR3 has 12 residues. Looked up from germline, CDR1 is MNHEY and CDR2 is SMNVEV (reference sequence). The CDR3 spells CAIGTGTYEQYF. CDR3 DNA sequence: TGTGCCATCGGGACAGGGACCTACGAGCAGTACTTC.

This rearrangement joins TRBV27 to TRBJ1-5, with 7 bases matching TRBD1. This CDR3 comprises 15 residues. Germline-derived CDR1 and CDR2 are MNHEY and SMNVEV (reference sequence). V shed 3 bases, J shed 0 bases, and the junction held 2 bases outside the gene matches. The CDR3 spells CASSFGTDSNQPQHF. CDR3 sequence (DNA): TGTGCCAGCAGTTTCGGGACAGATAGCAATCAGCCCCAGCATTTT.